This TCR beta chain was sequenced during a study of blood T cell repertoires in COVID-19. Germline-derived CDR1 and CDR2 are SGDLS and YYNGEE. V lost 0 bases, J lost 0 bases, and 10 bases lay in between. The CDR3 consists of 16 residues. Method: immunoSEQ multiplex PCR; TCRdb's copy keeps in-frame clones and lacks some. There are some 100,000 clones in the sample; around 92% occur only once, and less than 7.5% lies in the top ten. The origin of this receptor is a man aged 50 or older with active COVID-19. The chain recombines TRBV9 with TRBJ1-3, with D possibly being TRBD1 (6 bases). The sample taken for sequencing was peripheral blood. The CDR3 loop reads CASSVEDSASGNTIYF. The CDR3 region has the DNA TGTGCCAGCAGCGTAGAGGACAGCGCCTCTGGAAACACCATATATTTT.